This entry lists 4 T cell receptor beta chains sequenced from one sample in a study of early T cells in non-severe SARS-CoV-2 infection (dated by TCRdb to 2020 to 2022). Library prep was done by 5' RACE. The sequencer listed for this sample is NextSeq 500. The public sequencing data were trimmed at Q25 with fastp and processed into clonotypes with MiXCR by TCRdb, which kept only in-frame beta chains. When rows share a CDR3 protein, they turn into one entry using the most common DNA and genes. The sample yields some 64,000 distinct CDR3 sequences; under 15% were counted once. The top ten constitute roughly 8.3% of the sample. Material: whole blood. Every receptor here comes from an adult who was a healthcare worker with PCR-confirmed SARS-CoV-2 infection or an uninfected control (not recorded which).

This clonotype appeared many times. This sequence joins TRBV11-3 and TRBJ2-5; D is possibly TRBD2 (5 bases). The CDR3 spans 15 residues. Trimming left V 1 base short and J 3 bases short, with 12 bases between. Germline V gene sequence: CDR1 SGHNT, CDR2 YENEEA. The CDR3 loop reads CASSLGRRAEETQYF. For the CDR3, the DNA is TGTGCCAGCAGCTTAGGCAGGCGGGCGGAAGAGACCCAGTACTTC.

This clonotype was seen more than once but under ten times. The J gene is TRBJ2-4, the V gene TRBV9; 10 bases agree with TRBD2. The germline V gene has CDR1 SGDLS and CDR2 YYNGEE. V lost 5 bases to trimming and J lost 3 bases; unmatched junction nucleotides: 14. The CDR3 is made up of 18 amino acids. CDR3 region: CASSEREGFSIDKNIQYF. The DNA of the CDR3 is TGTGCCAGCAGTGAGCGGGAGGGTTTTTCTATTGACAAAAACATTCAGTACTTC.

This clonotype has at least ten counts. This chain links TRBV7-9 with TRBJ1-1; D not resolved. Germline assignment: CDR1 SEHNR and CDR2 FQNEAQ (reference sequence). The CDR3 consists of 11 residues. V was shortened by 5 bases and J by 10 bases, with 11 bases between the two germline ends. CDR3: CASSPSVVAFF. For the CDR3, the DNA is TGTGCCAGCAGCCCTTCGGTAGTAGCTTTCTTT.

This clonotype was observed many times. V and J are TRBV2 and TRBJ1-5; 8 bases align to TRBD1. Trimming at V came to 6 bases and at J to 4 bases, leaving 8 bases not matched to a gene. Germline CDR1 and CDR2: SNHLY and FYNNEI. The CDR3 runs to 15 residues. CDR3 in DNA: TGTGCCAGCAGACCCGCCGACAGGGGAAATCAGCCCCAGCATTTT. Translating it yields CASRPADRGNQPQHF.